This TCR beta chain stems from a study of cytomegalovirus exposure and HLA in healthy donors. General study points: Likely technical artifact: a cluster of highly shared sequence variants.

This clone has just a few counts. Its antigen is not identified. Sequence at one end of the junction differs from germline and may be a read error. The PCR used 60 Vbeta and 13 Jbeta primers. The data were produced by immunoSEQ multiplex PCR, yet TCRdb's version contains in-frame clones alone and is incomplete. The sample holds approximately 220,000 clones; roughly 70% are singletons and the top ten take 1.8%. Sequencing input: PBMCs. This receptor was taken from a woman aged 25-40 years in good health and CMV-seronegative.

CDR3 nucleotide sequence: TGTGCCAGCAGTTTGGTAGGGAGTTTCGAAGCTTTCTTT. Its translation is CASSLVGSFEAFF. The rearrangement links TRBV5-4 to TRBJ1-1; D gene uncertain. The CDR3 loop spans 13 amino acids. Germline CDR1 SGHNT, CDR2 YYREEE (reference sequence).